The 29 T cell receptor beta chains in this list originate from one sample, sequenced in a study of breast tumors, draining lymph nodes, adjacent tissues. TCRdb reanalysed the multiplex PCR reads using MiXCR and keeps one entry per CDR3 protein. The data contain around 250,000 distinct CDR3 sequences, around 35% of them singletons. Samples came from axillary lymph nodes draining the breast cancer. The material sequenced was axillary lymph node tissue. These receptors originate from a female donor with breast cancer. Some clones in this sample may be carry-over from other donors' samples.

This clonotype came up once. No conserved phenylalanine or tryptophan is present at the end of the CDR3, so a read error is the likely explanation. No DNA is shown, since the ends of the CDR3 on it are uncertain; the CDR3 is the one TCRdb lists. The rearrangement uses TRBV5-1 and TRBJ2-6; the table's D call of TRBD1 was not tested on the DNA. CDR1 SGHRS and CDR2 YFSETQ come from the germline V gene. The CDR3 has 12 residues if both end residues are counted. CDR3: CASSLDSATGRT.

On this clonotype: A junction end diverges from the germline sequence, so it may reflect a read error. The CDR3 loop reads CASSLGTTHTEAFF. CDR3 nucleotide sequence: TGTGCCAGCAGTTTAGGGACTACTCACACTGAAGCTTTCTTT. The chain has TRBV11-2 and TRBJ1-1; tentative D call: TRBD1 (5 bases). The CDR3 sequence is 14 residues long. Germline V gives CDR1 SGHAT, CDR2 FQNNGV.

The V call is TRBV5-1, the J call TRBJ1-5; TRBD1 matches 8 bases. The CDR3 is made up of 16 amino acids. Germline V lookup: CDR1 SGHRS, CDR2 YFSETQ. The V gene end was trimmed by 4 bases and the J gene end by 4 bases; junction bases not matched to a gene: 10. CDR3 in amino acids: CASSLQGGSRNQPQHF. Written as DNA, the CDR3 is TGCGCCAGCAGCCTACAGGGGGGCTCTAGGAATCAGCCCCAGCATTTT.

The DNA for the CDR3 is TGTGCCATCAGTGAGAGGAGGGTCCGGAGCTATGGCTACACCTTC. This sequence encodes CAISERRVRSYGYTF. V gene TRBV10-3 combines with J gene TRBJ1-2; D unresolved. The ends were cut back, 2 bases at V and 4 bases at J, with 14 bases in the middle. The CDR3 has 15 amino acids. Germline V gene data show CDR1 as ENHRY and CDR2 as SYGVKD.

The genes are TRBV2 and TRBJ2-3, with 11 bases fitting TRBD2. The V and J ends lost 5 bases and 3 bases, in that order; junction bases with no gene match: 1. The CDR3 sequence is 14 residues long. Germline CDR1 reads SNHLY; CDR2 reads FYNNEI. As DNA, the CDR3 is TGTGCCAGCAGTAGACTAGCGGGGACAGATACGCAGTATTTT. Residues: CASSRLAGTDTQYF.

This clonotype occurred many times. The chain carries TRBV7-8 and TRBJ2-7, with 7 bases identical to TRBD1. This CDR3 has 14 amino acids. After removal of 4 bases from V and 2 bases from J, the junction contained 5 bases not matched to a gene. CDR1 SGHVS and CDR2 FQNEAQ come from the germline V gene. The CDR3 DNA follows: TGTGCCAGCAGCTCAACAGGGGTCCCCTACGAGCAGTACTTC. It specifies CASSSTGVPYEQYF.

The chain joins TRBV19 to TRBJ1-6; TRBD1 matches at 7 bases. V trimming: 1 base; J trimming: 8 bases; junction bases outside the gene matches: 5. This CDR3 spans 15 amino acids. CDR1 and CDR2 (germline): LNHDA, SQIVND (reference sequence). The DNA of the CDR3 is TGTGCCAGTAGTATAGCCAGGGGGTTCTATTCACCCCTCCACTTT. As protein: CASSIARGFYSPLHF. Full variable domain (outside the CDR3, taken from reference TRBV19 and TRBJ1-6): DGGITQSPKYLFRKEGQNVTLSCEQNLNHDAMYWYRQDPGQGLRLIYYSQIVNDFQKGDIAEGYSVSREKKESFPLTVTSAQKNPTAFYLCASSIARGFYSPLHFGNGTRLTVT.

Regarding this clonotype: Just one base apart from a much larger clone, this may be a read error. This chain uses TRBV12-3 or TRBV12-4 with TRBJ2-5; D possibly corresponds to TRBD2 (6 bases). V was clipped by 3 bases and J by 7 bases, with 9 bases between them. CDR3 length equals 12 residues. CDR3 DNA: TGTGCCAGCAGTTTCCAGGGAGGGACCCAGTACTTC. As protein: CASSFQGGTQYF.

This clonotype was detected many times. The DNA of the CDR3 is TGTGCCAGCAGCCCCGGGCTAGCGGGAGAAGATACGCAGTATTTT. Translating gives CASSPGLAGEDTQYF. This chain uses TRBV13 with TRBJ2-3; 10 nucleotides match TRBD2. CDR3 length: 15 amino acids. Germline CDR1 is PRHDT and CDR2 is FYEKMQ (reference sequence). Trimming took 5 bases from V and 5 from J; bases not matched to a gene: 7.

As concerns this clonotype: This may arise from a read error, as a much more abundant clone is one base away. The chain recombines TRBV10-1 with TRBJ2-7, with D maybe TRBD2 (6 bases). Germline V gene lookup returns CDR1 WNHNN and CDR2 SYGVQD (reference sequence). The CDR3 loop spans 12 amino acids. The CDR3: CAGSMARGEQYF. The CDR3 nucleotides are TGCGCCGGCAGCATGGCGCGGGGCGAGCAGTACTTC.

Regarding this clonotype: The germline gene is not matched at one end of the junction; a read error may be the cause. CDR3 sequence (DNA): TGTGCTAGCAGCTTAGGGACAGGGGGACGGACCGAGGGGACAGATACGCAGTATTTT. Its protein product is CASSLGTGGRTEGTDTQYF. The chain has TRBV7-7 and TRBJ2-3, with 11 bases lining up with TRBD1. Germline V gene sequence: CDR1 SSHAT, CDR2 FNYEAQ (reference sequence). This CDR3 spans 19 amino acids.

With regard to this clonotype: Germline and junction disagree at one end, which may indicate a read error. This rearrangement joins TRBV7-8 to TRBJ1-2; 7 nucleotides line up with TRBD1. CDR3 size: 15 residues. The germline CDR1 and CDR2 sequences are SGHVS and FQNEAQ. CDR3 bases: TGTGCCAGCAGCTTAAAAGCAGGGGGTAACTATGGCTACCCCTTC. Residues: CASSLKAGGNYGYPF.

The CDR3 is CASRASGNTIYF. The CDR3 DNA sequence: TGTGCCAGCCGGGCCTCTGGAAACACCATATATTTT. V gene TRBV6-1 combines with J gene TRBJ1-3; D gene uncertain. Trimming stripped 8 bases from V and 0 bases from J, with 5 bases between. Germline V gives CDR1 MNHNS, CDR2 SASEGT. The CDR3 contains 12 residues.

This clonotype was observed at least ten times. CDR3 sequence (DNA): TGTGCCAGTCGGACAGGGGATGAGACCCAGTACTTC. Protein product: CASRTGDETQYF. The V call is TRBV6-5, the J call TRBJ2-5; 9 positions agree with TRBD1. The CDR3 runs to 12 residues. Germline V lookup: CDR1 MNHEY, CDR2 SVGAGI. After removal of 9 bases from V and 5 bases from J, the junction contained 4 bases not matched to a gene.

Note on this clonotype: A much larger clone differs from this one at a single base, so this may be a read error. The chain is built from TRBV12-5 and TRBJ2-3, with D perhaps TRBD2 (5 bases). Germline values: CDR1 LGHNT, CDR2 FRNRAP. CDR3 length: 16 amino acids. The CDR3 spells CASSDRGPTSTDTQYF. The CDR3, as DNA: TGTGCCAGTTCCGACCGGGGTCCTACTAGCACAGATACGCAGTATTTT.

There are many counts of this clonotype. A read error may explain this, as a much larger clone is one base away. The chain joins TRBV7-2 to TRBJ2-6; D possibly corresponds to TRBD1 (5 bases). The CDR3 totals 15 residues. From germline, CDR1 is SGHTA and CDR2 FQGNSA. The CDR3 is CASSLTVSGANVLPF. CDR3 DNA: TGTGCCAGCAGCTTAACGGTCTCTGGGGCCAACGTCCTGCCTTTC.

This chain uses TRBV20-1 with TRBJ1-5; TRBD1 matches at 9 bases. Germline trimming cut 4 bases from V and 11 bases from J; bases unmatched to any gene: 3. CDR1 DFQATT and CDR2 SNEGSKA come from the germline V gene (reference sequence). The CDR3 has 11 residues. CDR3 nucleotide sequence: TGCAGTGCTACAGACAGGGGGACCCAGCATTTT. Translated, it gives CSATDRGTQHF.

The rearrangement links TRBV19 to TRBJ2-1, with 8 bases matching TRBD1. This CDR3 region has 15 residues. The germline gives CDR1 LNHDA, CDR2 SQIVND (reference sequence). V shed 6 bases and J 6 bases; nucleotides not matched to a gene: 10. The CDR3, as DNA: TGTGCCAGTAGGAGCCGACAGGGGAGGTCCAATGAGCAGTTCTTC. It is translated as CASRSRQGRSNEQFF.

This clonotype has at least ten counts. V and J are TRBV5-1 and TRBJ2-1; either TRBD1 or TRBD2 may fit D (6 bases each). Per the germline V gene, CDR1 is SGHRS and CDR2 is YFSETQ. This CDR3 is 14 amino acids long. Trimming stripped 4 bases from V and 3 bases from J, with 11 bases between. CDR3 in amino acids: CASSRQEGYNEQFF. CDR3 bases: TGCGCCAGCAGCCGACAGGAGGGCTACAATGAGCAGTTCTTC.

In this sample, this clonotype turned up many times. The rearrangement joins TRBV2 to TRBJ1-2; no reliable D call. CDR3 length: 13 residues. Trimming cost V 5 bases and J 5 bases, with 12 bases left between them. The germline gives CDR1 SNHLY, CDR2 FYNNEI. In nucleotides, the CDR3 is TGTGCCAGCAGTCAAGGCCGGACTTATGGCTACACCTTC. Translating gives CASSQGRTYGYTF.

A note on this clonotype: A junction boundary mismatches the germline segment, possibly from a read error. V usage is TRBV20-1 and J usage is TRBJ2-7; D may be TRBD2 (5 bases). Germline V gene data show CDR1 as DFQATT and CDR2 as SNEGSKA (reference sequence). The CDR3 extends over 11 amino acids. CDR3 in DNA: TGCAGTGCTTATCTCGACTACGAGCAGTCCTTT. Translation gives CSAYLDYEQSF.

This clonotype was found a few times. A read error is possible here, since a much larger clone lies one base away. The gene calls are TRBV7-3 and TRBJ2-1; TRBD2 matches 11 bases. The CDR3 length is 16 residues. Per germline, CDR1 SGHTA and CDR2 FQGTGA. The CDR3 region has the DNA TGTGCCAGCAGCAGATTAGCGGGGGGGTCCTACAATGAGCGGTTCTTC. Its protein is CASSRLAGGSYNERFF.

The sample holds many counts of this clonotype. This sequence joins TRBV7-9 and TRBJ2-1; 13 bases map to TRBD2. Per the germline V gene, CDR1 is SEHNR and CDR2 is FQNEAQ (reference sequence). The V segment lost 5 bases and the J segment 7 bases; nucleotides outside the gene matches: 11. This CDR3 comprises 17 residues. The CDR3 here is CASSTRKLAGGRNEQFF. In DNA, the CDR3 is TGTGCCAGCAGCACCCGAAAACTAGCGGGGGGGCGGAATGAGCAGTTCTTC.

The chain couples TRBV20-1 to TRBJ2-5; 12 bases agree with TRBD2. The CDR3 contains 15 residues. Germline lookup yields CDR1 DFQATT and CDR2 SNEGSKA (reference sequence). Trimming cost V 4 bases and J 0 bases; bases outside gene matches: 3. CDR3 loop: CSAKGLAGYQETQYF. The CDR3 region has the DNA TGCAGTGCTAAAGGACTAGCGGGGTACCAAGAGACCCAGTACTTC.

This clonotype was seen repeatedly, ten times or more. This chain joins TRBV20-1 and TRBJ2-1, with D perhaps matching TRBD1 (6 bases). The CDR3 contains 13 residues. Germline-derived CDR1 and CDR2 are DFQATT and SNEGSKA (reference sequence). V was shortened by 4 bases and J by 7 bases, with 14 bases between the two germline ends. For the CDR3, the DNA is TGCAGTGCTAATGCTCAGGGGAAGAATGAGCAGTTCTTC. Translating gives CSANAQGKNEQFF.

The chain links TRBV7-3 to TRBJ2-3; 10 nucleotides agree with TRBD1. Trimming at V came to 1 base and at J to 3 bases, leaving 7 bases not matched to a gene. Germline V gene data show CDR1 as SGHTA and CDR2 as FQGTGA. This CDR3 is 17 amino acids long. CDR3 bases: TGTGCCAGCAGCTTAAGCCCCGGGACAGGGGCAACAGATACGCAGTATTTT. Protein product: CASSLSPGTGATDTQYF.

The chain joins TRBV10-2 to TRBJ1-6, with no clear D. The CDR3 runs 14 residues. Germline V lookup: CDR1 WSHSY, CDR2 SAAADI. The V gene lost 4 bases and the J gene lost 2 bases, with 6 bases spanning the gap. CDR3 sequence (DNA): TGCGCCAGCAGTGTCAACCCCTATAATTCACCCCTCCACTTT. Its protein product is CASSVNPYNSPLHF.

This clonotype was recorded many times. This sequence joins TRBV9 and TRBJ2-2, with D perhaps TRBD1 (5 bases). The CDR3 is made up of 14 amino acids. Trimming took off 2 bases at V and 3 bases at J, with 8 bases between the two ends. Germline V gene sequence: CDR1 SGDLS, CDR2 YYNGEE. CDR3 DNA sequence: TGTGCCAGCAGCGTGCTACAGGACACCGGGGAGCTGTTTTTT. The encoded protein is CASSVLQDTGELFF.

In this sample, this clonotype turned up many times. This rearrangement joins TRBV3-1 to TRBJ2-2; D remains unclear. Germline CDR1 reads LGHDT; CDR2 reads YNNKEL (reference sequence). The V end was cut by 3 bases, the J end by 5 bases, with 4 bases between. This CDR3 has 12 residues. CDR3 amino acids: CASSHGTGELFF. The CDR3 DNA reads TGTGCCAGCAGCCACGGAACCGGGGAGCTGTTTTTT.